This record covers a single TCR beta chain. Its antigen is not known. Naivety among CD8 cells was defined by CD45RO negativity and positive CCR7 selection, thereby excluding terminally differentiated effector memory CD45RA+ cells. Each sample came from a Caucasian adult donor living in Nashville, Tennessee. The sample is drawn from a study of shared clonotypes between healthy human individuals. In the study overall: CD8 memory received one plate per donor, CD8 naive two, CD4 memory three and CD4 naive three. Findings and limits, study-wide: Clonotypes which were not shared had lower generation probabilities than clonotypes that all four donors shared.

Assay execution proceeded at the deep level. Using immunoSEQ multiplex PCR, the repertoire was profiled, and TCRdb retains in-frame clones only, with some absent. The sample holds 550,000 to 650,000 clones, approximately 96% seen once. The V end was cut by 2 bases, the J end by 2 bases, with 13 bases between. Germline lookup yields CDR1 MNHNS and CDR2 SASEGT. The CDR3 spans 16 residues. The clonotype originates from a woman aged 25 to 45 in good health. The sequenced sample was naive CD8+ T cells sorted from blood. The V gene is TRBV6-1, the J gene TRBJ1-5; perhaps TRBD1 as D (6 bases). This CDR3 is CASSESAGEGNQPQHF. In DNA form, the CDR3 reads TGTGCCAGCAGTGAATCGGCAGGGGAGGGCAATCAGCCCCAGCATTTT.